These 7 T cell receptor beta chains were all obtained from the same sample, sequenced in a study of cytomegalovirus exposure and HLA in healthy donors. With 60 Vbeta and 13 Jbeta primers, the PCR was carried out. Sequencing was performed with immunoSEQ multiplex PCR; in TCRdb, only in-frame clones are kept and a portion is missing. The sample includes about 130,000 clones, roughly 70% of them seen just once. Sequencing was performed on PBMCs. The receptors shown here come from a man younger than 40 in good health and CMV-seronegative.

This clone is a singleton in its sample. The chain is built from TRBV7-9 and TRBJ2-7, with TRBD1 identical over 7 bases. Germline CDR1 and CDR2: SEHNR and FQNEAQ (reference sequence). V dropped 6 bases and J dropped 0; count of bases not matched to a gene: 2. CDR3 length equals 13 residues. The CDR3 DNA reads as TGTGCCAGCAGTAGGGACAGCTCCTACGAGCAGTACTTC. Translation gives CASSRDSSYEQYF.

V and J are TRBV7-9 and TRBJ2-1; 9 bases line up with TRBD1. Germline CDR1 and CDR2: SEHNR and FQNEAQ (reference sequence). V was pared by 5 bases and J by 7 bases, with 12 bases of the junction left unmatched. The CDR3 totals 16 residues. Here the CDR3 DNA reads TGTGCCAGCAGCACCGGAACGGGACAGGGTAGGAATGAGCAGTTCTTC. Its protein product is CASSTGTGQGRNEQFF.

This clone has only a few counts. The genes are TRBV29-1 and TRBJ1-2, with 8 bases that match TRBD1. The CDR3 is 13 amino acids. Germline CDR1 is SQVTM and CDR2 is ANQGSEA. V was pared by 7 bases and J by 0 bases, with 4 bases of the junction left unmatched. The chain's CDR3 is CSAGQGSNYGYTF. CDR3 in DNA: TGCAGCGCTGGACAGGGATCTAACTATGGCTACACCTTC.

The chain carries TRBV5-6 and TRBJ2-7; no definite D call. CDR1 is SGHDT, CDR2 YYEEEE, per germline. CDR3 length: 15 amino acids. Trimming shortened V by 4 bases and J by 5 bases, and 19 bases separated the two germline ends. The CDR3 loop is CASSPKRPTEHEQYF. The CDR3 DNA reads as TGTGCCAGCAGCCCGAAGCGACCGACCGAACACGAGCAGTACTTC.

As regards this clone: The conserved phenylalanine or tryptophan normally closing the CDR3 is absent here, so this likely arose from a read error. No DNA is shown, since the ends of the CDR3 on it are uncertain; the CDR3 is the one TCRdb lists. The chain is built from TRBV2 and TRBJ1-1; the table's D call TRBD1 went unverified against the DNA. The CDR3 extends over 10 residues, inclusive of both ends. Per the germline V gene, CDR1 is SNHLY and CDR2 is FYNNEI. CDR3 sequence: CASGLDRVVL.

The chain employs TRBV7-9 and TRBJ1-1, with D uncertain. The CDR3 runs to 15 residues. Germline loops: CDR1 SEHNR, CDR2 FQNEAQ (reference sequence). V lost 3 bases and J 4 bases, leaving 15 bases between the germline ends. The CDR3 coding sequence is TGTGCCAGCAGCTTGGATATCGGAGGGATCACTGAAGCTTTCTTT. It codes for CASSLDIGGITEAFF.

The chain combines TRBV27 with TRBJ1-1; 7 bases match TRBD1. The junction had 9 bases not matched to a gene; V was cut back by 5 bases and J by 12 bases. The CDR3 is 12 amino acids. Germline CDR1 and CDR2: MNHEY and SMNVEV (reference sequence). Here the CDR3 DNA reads TGTGCCAGCAGTGACAAAAAGGGACAGACTTTCTTT. Its protein product is CASSDKKGQTFF.